A single count supports the clone carrying this TCR beta chain. The data originate from a study of blood T cell repertoires in COVID-19. TCRdb's table, derived via immunoSEQ multiplex PCR, lists solely in-frame clones and lacks some. The profile shows about 180,000 clones, about 88% of them singletons. V was shortened by 0 bases and J by 0 bases, with 20 bases between the two germline ends. This CDR3 comprises 19 residues. This TCR derives from a woman between 25 and 40 years old with active or convalescent COVID-19. The rearrangement joins TRBV23-1 to TRBJ1-2, with a tentative D call TRBD1 (6 bases). TRBV23-1 is treated as an ORF (open reading frame) with a function not yet certain. Sample: peripheral blood. This CDR3 reads CASSQSKWQGSYSNYGYTF. The CDR3 DNA follows: TGCGCCAGCAGTCAATCCAAATGGCAGGGGTCCTACTCTAACTATGGCTACACCTTC.